This is a list of T cell receptor beta chains from one sample in a study of radiotherapy plus CTLA-4 blockade in lung cancer. This table comes from immunoSEQ multiplex PCR, and its TCRdb copy is limited to in-frame clones, with some not included. The top ten hold roughly 7% of the sample, which has about 120,000 clones, approximately 90% seen once. The specimen was peripheral blood, collected from a patient treated with radiotherapy plus ipilimumab. These receptors all come from a human donor with non-small cell lung cancer that progressed on radiotherapy plus ipilimumab. CDR3s include the opening cysteine and the closing phenylalanine or tryptophan. The D gene is left open where the match is weak. Clone size is shown for a subset of rows, as once, few, many or a class of expanded clone.

d_call,j_call,clone_size,v_call,cdr3_nt,cdr3_aa
NA,TRBJ1-4,once,TRBV27,TGTGCCAGCCGACCCGGTGGACGGCTCAATGAAAAACTGTTTTTT,CASRPGGRLNEKLFF
NA,TRBJ2-3,NA,TRBV10-1,TGCGCCAGCAGTCCCGAGACCCCGACAGATACGCAGTATTTT,CASSPETPTDTQYF
TRBD1,TRBJ1-5,NA,TRBV7-8,TGTGCCAGCAGCCCGGGACAGGGGGCGCGGAGCAATCAGCCCCAGCATTTT,CASSPGQGARSNQPQHF
NA,TRBJ2-7,NA,TRBV6-6,TGTGCCAGCAGTTTCGCCTACGAGCAGTACTTC,CASSFAYEQYF
TRBD1,TRBJ2-5,NA,TRBV29-1,TGCAGCGCCGGCGGACAGGGTGATGGGACCCAGTACTTC,CSAGGQGDGTQYF
TRBD1,TRBJ1-2,NA,TRBV16,TGTGCCAGCAGCCCCGGGACAGGGGGTAGTGGCGGCTACACCTTC,CASSPGTGGSGGYTF
TRBD1,TRBJ2-7,NA,TRBV6-4,TGTGCCAGCAGTGTTGGGACAGGGGGAGCCTACGAGCAGTACTTC,CASSVGTGGAYEQYF
TRBD1,TRBJ1-4,NA,TRBV7-6,TGTGCCAGCAGCTTAGAAGGGACAGGGGGCGTTAGGGGTAATGAAAAACTGTTTTTT,CASSLEGTGGVRGNEKLFF
NA,TRBJ1-5,once,TRBV15,TGTGCCACCAGCAGACCGGACAGCCCCAATCAGCCCCAGCATTTT,CATSRPDSPNQPQHF
TRBD1,TRBJ1-2,NA,TRBV11-3,TGTGCCAGCAGCGATACAGGGGGAAGCTATGGCTACACCTTC,CASSDTGGSYGYTF
TRBD1,TRBJ2-7,NA,TRBV9,TGTGCCAGCAGCCGAAACAGGGGCCTAGGTGGAGACGAGCAGTACTTC,CASSRNRGLGGDEQYF
TRBD2,TRBJ2-2,NA,TRBV5-1,TGCGCCAGCAGCTGGACTAGCGGAGCGAACACCGGGGAGCTGTTTTTT,CASSWTSGANTGELFF
NA,TRBJ1-2,NA,TRBV10-3,TGTGCCATCAGTGAGGCCCCTGACTATGGCTACACCTTC,CAISEAPDYGYTF
NA,TRBJ2-7,few,TRBV10-3,TGTGCCATCAGTGAGTTGGGGGAGCAGTACTTC,CAISELGEQYF
NA,TRBJ2-6,NA,TRBV2,TGTGCCAGCAGTGCATTGGCAGGGGGAGGGTCTGGGGCCAACGTCCTGACTTTC,CASSALAGGGSGANVLTF
NA,TRBJ2-7,NA,TRBV7-2,TGTGCCAGCAGCTCAGGGGACTTTCCCTACGAGCAGTACTTC,CASSSGDFPYEQYF
NA,TRBJ2-7,once,TRBV5-5,TGTGCCAGCAGCCCACCCAGGGTCCTGCGCGAGCAGTACTTC,CASSPPRVLREQYF
TRBD1,TRBJ1-2,few,TRBV18,TGTGCCAGCTCACGGAGGACAGGGGGGGACTATGGCTACACCTTC,CASSRRTGGDYGYTF
TRBD1,TRBJ1-2,once,TRBV29-1,TGCAGCGTTGGGACAGGGGCTAACTATGGCTACACCTTC,CSVGTGANYGYTF
NA,TRBJ2-3,once,TRBV18,TGTGCCAGCTCACCACTCGCAGATACGCAGTATTTT,CASSPLADTQYF
TRBD2,TRBJ2-1,NA,TRBV6-6,TGTGCCAGCAGTCGTAGCGGGGGCCCCTACAATGAGCAGTTCTTC,CASSRSGGPYNEQFF
NA,TRBJ1-2,NA,TRBV27,TGTGCCAGCAGTTTATGGCCCCCCCGGGGGAATGACGGCTACACCTTC,CASSLWPPRGNDGYTF
NA,TRBJ1-1,NA,TRBV5-1,TGCGCCAGCAGCTTGTTTGGCGGAGAAGCTTTCTTT,CASSLFGGEAFF
NA,TRBJ2-2,NA,TRBV5-6,TGTGCCAGCAGCTTTTATAGCGGCGGGGAGCTGTTTTTT,CASSFYSGGELFF
TRBD2,TRBJ2-1,once,TRBV12-5,TGTGCTAGTGGACCAACACAGACTAGCGGGGACTACAATGAGCAGTTCTTC,CASGPTQTSGDYNEQFF
TRBD1,TRBJ1-1,NA,TRBV20-1,TGCAGTGCTCCAGGGGGCACTGAAGCTTTCTTT,CSAPGGTEAFF
NA,TRBJ2-3,NA,TRBV7-8,TGTGCCAGCAGCTTAGACAGGCTGGTCACAGATACGCAGTATTTT,CASSLDRLVTDTQYF
NA,TRBJ2-3,NA,TRBV6-1,TGTGCCAGCAGTGAAGGGATCACAGATACGCAGTATTTT,CASSEGITDTQYF
NA,TRBJ1-1,few,TRBV19,TGTGCCAGTAGTATCGGGCCAGGGTGGAACACTGAAGCTTTCTTT,CASSIGPGWNTEAFF
NA,TRBJ2-2,NA,TRBV18,TGTGCCAGCTCACCACCCCACGGGGAGCTGTTTTTT,CASSPPHGELFF
NA,TRBJ1-5,once,TRBV6-5,TGTGCCAGCAGTTCCCGGGGGTATCAGCCCCAGCATTTT,CASSSRGYQPQHF
NA,TRBJ1-2,NA,TRBV4-1,TGCGCCAGCAGCCAAGACGCGGGGGACTATGGCTACACCTTC,CASSQDAGDYGYTF
TRBD1,TRBJ2-7,NA,TRBV27,TGTGCCAGCGGCGACAGGGCCTACGAGCAGTACTTC,CASGDRAYEQYF
NA,TRBJ1-3,NA,TRBV7-9,TGTGCCAGCAGTGGAAACACCATATATTTT,CASSGNTIYF
TRBD2,TRBJ2-3,NA,TRBV11-2,TGTGCCAGCACACCGGTAGCGGGACCCGGAACGGCGCAGTATTTT,CASTPVAGPGTAQYF
NA,TRBJ2-3,once,TRBV5-4,TGTGCCAGCAGCGGGGAGGGGGCGTTAGTGACAGATACGCAGTATTTT,CASSGEGALVTDTQYF
NA,TRBJ1-2,NA,TRBV11-3,TGTGCCAGCAGCGAAGGGGGGCGGATCTATGGCTACACCTTC,CASSEGGRIYGYTF
NA,TRBJ2-1,NA,TRBV10-2,TGCGCCAGCAGTGAGGCAGGGGACTCCTACAATGAGCAGTTCTTC,CASSEAGDSYNEQFF
NA,TRBJ2-1,NA,TRBV2,TGTGCCAGCAGTGAATTGGGGGAGGTGCGAGAGCAGTTCTTC,CASSELGEVREQFF
NA,TRBJ2-1,NA,TRBV29-1,TGCAGCGTTGCCGGTCAGCCTGAGCAGTTCTTC,CSVAGQPEQFF
TRBD1,TRBJ2-7,NA,TRBV9,TGTGCCAGCATAGTATCCGGGACAGGGTTTCGCGAGCAGTACTTC,CASIVSGTGFREQYF
NA,TRBJ2-1,NA,TRBV29-1,TGCAGCGTTATCCCGGAGTTGATTGAGCAGTTCTTC,CSVIPELIEQFF
NA,TRBJ2-1,NA,TRBV7-8,TGTGCCAGCAGCTTAGCGCGGACCCCATTCAATGAGCAGTTCTTC,CASSLARTPFNEQFF
NA,TRBJ1-4,NA,TRBV6-5,TGTGCCAGCAGTGACGCCCGAAAACTGTTTTTT,CASSDARKLFF
NA,TRBJ2-7,NA,TRBV18,TGTGCCAGCTCACAAGGTTTAGGCAGGGACTACGAGCAGTACTTC,CASSQGLGRDYEQYF
TRBD2,TRBJ2-5,NA,TRBV7-2,TGTGCCAGCAGCGAACTCCCCACTAGCGGGAGTGGGAGCCGGGAGACCCAGTACTTC,CASSELPTSGSGSRETQYF
TRBD2,TRBJ2-1,NA,TRBV15,TGTGCCACCAGCAGAGGCGGGACTAGCGGGAGTAATGAGCAGTTCTTC,CATSRGGTSGSNEQFF
NA,TRBJ2-7,once,TRBV4-2,TGTGCCAGCAGCCATGAGGGCTACGAGCAGTACTTC,CASSHEGYEQYF